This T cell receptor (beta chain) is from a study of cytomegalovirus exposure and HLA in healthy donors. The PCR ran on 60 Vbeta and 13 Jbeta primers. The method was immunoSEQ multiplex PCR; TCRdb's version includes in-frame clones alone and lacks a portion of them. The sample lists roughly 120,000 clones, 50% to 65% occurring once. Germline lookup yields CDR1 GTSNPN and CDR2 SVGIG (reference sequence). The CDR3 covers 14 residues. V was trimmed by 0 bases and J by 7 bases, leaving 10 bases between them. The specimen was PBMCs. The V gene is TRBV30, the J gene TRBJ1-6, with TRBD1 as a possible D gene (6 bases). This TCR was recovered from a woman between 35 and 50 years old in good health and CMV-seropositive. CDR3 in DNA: TGTGCCTGGAGTGTACTGCAGGGGAATTCACCCCTCCACTTT. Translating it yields CAWSVLQGNSPLHF.